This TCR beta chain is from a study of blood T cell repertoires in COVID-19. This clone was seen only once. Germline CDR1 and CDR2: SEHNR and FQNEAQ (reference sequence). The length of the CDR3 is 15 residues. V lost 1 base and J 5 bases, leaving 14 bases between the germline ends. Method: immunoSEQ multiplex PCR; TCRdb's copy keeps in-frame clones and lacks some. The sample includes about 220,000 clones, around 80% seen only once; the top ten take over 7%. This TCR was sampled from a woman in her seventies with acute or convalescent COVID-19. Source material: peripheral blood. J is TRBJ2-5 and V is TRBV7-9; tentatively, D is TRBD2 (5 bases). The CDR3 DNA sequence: TGTGCCAGCAGCTTAGTCCTCGGACTTAGCGAGACCCAGTACTTC. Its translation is CASSLVLGLSETQYF.